Below, 5 T cell receptor beta chains from the same sample are listed, as sequenced in a study of PD-1 blockade in classical Hodgkin lymphoma (dated by TCRdb to about 2020). The method was the immunoSEQ multiplex PCR assay. TCRdb mirrors the immuneACCESS table, restricted to in-frame sequences. Some clones are absent from its copies; in checked studies, under half trace to an unresolved V gene, and the reason for the others is unknown. In this sample the table shows fewer than 25,000 clones, approximately 80% of which occur a single time. The ten most abundant clones make up approximately 7.7% of the sample. According to the study, the label for this sample's time point signals: cycle 4 day 1 (C4D1), after more than five weeks of nivolumab. Relapse after autologous stem cell transplantation had occurred in all trial patients, and cohorts A, B and C were distinguished by prior brentuximab vedotin exposure.

Specimen: peripheral blood mononuclear cells (PBMCs), collected before the fourth cycle of nivolumab. The source of these receptors is a human donor with classical Hodgkin lymphoma.

The CDR3 nucleotides are TGTGCCAGCAGCTTGGTTACTCTGGGATCGATGAACACTGAAGCTTTCTTT. This gives the protein CASSLVTLGSMNTEAFF. J is TRBJ1-1 and V is TRBV5-4; no clear D gene. Trimming left V 0 bases short and J 0 bases short, with 15 bases between. The CDR3 totals 17 residues. CDR1 is SGHNT and CDR2 is YYREEE in the germline V gene (reference sequence).

The chain recombines TRBV5-1 with TRBJ1-6; no clear D gene. Germline V CDR1 and CDR2: SGHRS, YFSETQ. The V end lost 4 bases, the J end lost 0 bases, and 11 bases lay between the germline ends. The CDR3 runs 16 residues. The CDR3 region is CASSVAASSYNSPLHF. For the CDR3, the DNA is TGCGCCAGCAGCGTGGCAGCTAGCTCCTATAATTCACCCCTCCACTTT.

The chain carries TRBV27 and TRBJ1-2; possibly TRBD1 for D (5 bases). The CDR3 has 16 amino acids. Trimming shortened V by 8 bases and J by 1 base, and 20 bases separated the two germline ends. CDR1 and CDR2 (germline): MNHEY, SMNVEV (reference sequence). CDR3 sequence: CASGMPGLSNNYGYTF. In nucleotides, the CDR3 is TGTGCCAGCGGCATGCCGGGGCTATCGAATAACTATGGCTACACCTTC.

CDR3 loop: CASSLGLAGAGELFF. The CDR3 DNA reads as TGTGCCAGCAGCTTAGGGCTAGCGGGAGCCGGGGAGCTGTTTTTT. The rearrangement uses TRBV7-3 and TRBJ2-2; 10 bases fit TRBD2. This CDR3 has 15 amino acids. V trimming: 2 bases; J trimming: 6 bases; junction bases outside the gene matches: 3. Germline assignment: CDR1 SGHTA and CDR2 FQGTGA.

A few counts support this clone. The chain has TRBV27 and TRBJ2-1; possible D gene TRBD2, 6 bases. V gave up 5 bases and J gave up 5 bases, with 16 bases separating them. This CDR3 contains 15 residues. CDR1 and CDR2 (germline): MNHEY, SMNVEV (reference sequence). This CDR3 is CASSRSRGTHNEQFF. CDR3 in DNA: TGTGCCAGCAGTCGCTCGCGCGGGACCCACAATGAGCAGTTCTTC.